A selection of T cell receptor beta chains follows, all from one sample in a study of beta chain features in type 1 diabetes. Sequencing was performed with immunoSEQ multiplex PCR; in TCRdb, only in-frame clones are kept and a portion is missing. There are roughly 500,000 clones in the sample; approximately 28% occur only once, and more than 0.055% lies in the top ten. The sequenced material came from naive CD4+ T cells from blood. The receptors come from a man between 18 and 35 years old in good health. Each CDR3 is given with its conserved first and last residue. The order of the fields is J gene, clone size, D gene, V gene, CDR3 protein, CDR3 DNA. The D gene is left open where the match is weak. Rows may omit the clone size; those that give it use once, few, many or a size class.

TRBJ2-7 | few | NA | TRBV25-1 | CASRSAGRPYEQYF | TGTGCCAGCAGGAGTGCCGGGAGACCCTACGAGCAGTACTTC
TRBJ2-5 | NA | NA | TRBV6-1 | CASSEVPGEKETQYF | TGTGCCAGCAGTGAAGTTCCAGGAGAAAAGGAGACCCAGTACTTC
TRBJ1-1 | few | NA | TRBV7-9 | CASSWGAENEAFF | TGTGCCAGCAGCTGGGGGGCCGAAAATGAAGCTTTCTTT
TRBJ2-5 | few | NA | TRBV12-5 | CASGSGQGKETQYF | TGTGCTAGTGGTAGTGGGCAGGGGAAAGAGACCCAGTACTTC
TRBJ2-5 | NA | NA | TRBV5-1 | CASSLEGRARDQETQYF | TGCGCCAGCAGCTTGGAGGGTAGGGCCAGGGACCAAGAGACCCAGTACTTC
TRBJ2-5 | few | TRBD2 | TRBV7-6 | CASRTESGSWETQYF | TGTGCCAGCAGAACTGAGAGCGGGAGTTGGGAGACCCAGTACTTC
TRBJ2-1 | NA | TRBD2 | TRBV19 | CASSAGLAAYNEQFF | TGTGCCAGTAGCGCGGGACTAGCGGCGTACAATGAGCAGTTCTTC
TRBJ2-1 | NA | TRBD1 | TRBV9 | CASSAPTGRNEQFF | TGTGCCAGCAGCGCTCCGACAGGGCGAAATGAGCAGTTCTTC
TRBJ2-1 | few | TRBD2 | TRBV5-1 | CASSWTRQLGEQFF | TGCGCCAGCAGCTGGACTAGGCAGTTGGGCGAGCAGTTCTTC
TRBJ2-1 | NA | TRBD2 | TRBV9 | CASSPQPGLAGRDEQFF | TGTGCCAGCAGCCCCCAGCCGGGACTAGCGGGGAGGGATGAGCAGTTCTTC
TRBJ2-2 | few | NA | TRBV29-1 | CSAPDWTGELFF | TGCAGCGCCCCGGACTGGACCGGGGAGCTGTTTTTT
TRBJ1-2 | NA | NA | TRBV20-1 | CSASNGGYTF | TGCAGTGCTAGTAATGGGGGCTACACCTTC
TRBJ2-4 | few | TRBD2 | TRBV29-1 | CSVREGGRNIQYF | TGCAGCGTTAGGGAGGGCGGAAGAAACATTCAGTACTTC
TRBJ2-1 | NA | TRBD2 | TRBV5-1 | CASSTSGSEQFF | TGCGCCAGCAGCACTAGCGGGAGTGAGCAGTTCTTC
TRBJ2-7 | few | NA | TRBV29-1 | CSVGAGPTYEQYF | TGCAGCGTTGGTGCAGGGCCCACCTACGAGCAGTACTTC
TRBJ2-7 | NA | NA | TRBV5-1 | CASSLTLIREQYF | TGCGCCAGCAGCTTGACTCTGATCCGGGAGCAGTACTTC
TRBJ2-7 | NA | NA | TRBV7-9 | CASSRYYEQYF | TGTGCCAGCAGCCGATACTACGAGCAGTACTTC
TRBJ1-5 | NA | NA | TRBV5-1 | CASSFGPLNQPQHF | TGCGCCAGCAGCTTTGGACCGTTGAATCAGCCCCAGCATTTT
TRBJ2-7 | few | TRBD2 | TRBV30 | CAWSVKAGGPRQQYF | TGTGCCTGGAGTGTAAAAGCGGGAGGGCCGAGGCAGCAGTACTTC
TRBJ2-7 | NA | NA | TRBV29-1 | CSVLGDRYEQYF | TGCAGCGTACTGGGGGATAGGTACGAGCAGTACTTC
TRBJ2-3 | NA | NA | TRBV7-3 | CASSPETGRAQYF | TGTGCCAGCAGCCCCGAGACAGGGAGGGCGCAGTATTTT
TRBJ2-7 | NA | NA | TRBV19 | CASSERGIYEQYF | TGTGCCAGTAGTGAAAGGGGAATCTACGAGCAGTACTTC
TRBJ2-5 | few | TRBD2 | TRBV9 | CASSTGTSGQETQYF | TGTGCCAGCAGCACGGGGACTAGCGGACAAGAGACCCAGTACTTC
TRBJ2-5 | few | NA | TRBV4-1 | CASSKGQQETQYF | TGCGCCAGCAGCAAGGGACAACAAGAGACCCAGTACTTC
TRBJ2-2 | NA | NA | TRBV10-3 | CATSGDANTGELFF | TGTGCCACTAGTGGGGACGCGAACACCGGGGAGCTGTTTTTT
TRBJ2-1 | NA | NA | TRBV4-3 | CASSQDSRTYNEQFF | TGCGCCAGCAGCCAAGATAGCAGGACCTACAATGAGCAGTTCTTC